This T cell receptor beta chain was captured in a study of cytomegalovirus exposure and HLA in healthy donors (dated by TCRdb to between 2016 and 2019). For the study in its entirety: A later analysis indicated that the 100 to 150 validation repertoires were generated on the platform also employed for the roughly 650 repertoires of the first cohort. Along with the 666-subject first cohort, a separate validation cohort of over a hundred different subjects was used. High-throughput TCR immunosequencing, statistical association of individual TCRs with disease status, and machine learning were combined to predict cytomegalovirus infection status. The aim of the study was to test whether cataloging public T cell receptors could identify signatures of past pathogen exposure.

The junction shows trimming of 3 bases on V and 2 bases on J, and the gene matches do not reach 3 bases of it. The CDR3 goes from the cysteine to the phenylalanine over 15 residues. Only the CDR3 part of the read is kept: 45 bases, read in frame from the first base. Taken from the germline V gene, the CDR1 and CDR2 loops are MDHEN and SYDVKM. This clone is labeled medium-sized (0.01 to 0.1%). It has no known antigen specificity. No base quality values were provided; no much bigger clone lies one nucleotide off. The donors were included in the validation cohort of 120 subjects, a group kept apart from the approximately 700-subject first cohort. Library creation used the immunoSEQ multiplex PCR assay. The original pipeline was this. A statistical classification framework was developed to diagnose cytomegalovirus status using the catalog of TCR beta chain sequences. The table was pulled from immuneACCESS by TCRdb, which kept in-frame rearrangements only. Such tables lose some clones; where checked, under half of the loss comes from unresolved V genes, and the rest has no known cause. The V and J calls and the clone size are those of that table, but D and trimming were determined from the DNA. The sample data list 150,000 to 200,000 clones, and around 89% of these were observed just once. Jointly, the top ten make up around 3% of the sample.

Broad study findings and their caveats: Most TCR sequences were seen in very few donors, while some public TCRs were found in many individuals. The authors suggested that the approach could potentially be extended to other disease states and immunological phenotypes. A later analysis found that TCRs clustered in the first cohort also tended to co-occur in the roughly 120 validation repertoires, with just under 95% of cluster scores above 0. In vitro tests confirmed that a few of the cytomegalovirus-associated TCR beta chains recognize cytomegalovirus antigens. A later analysis had no HLA typing for the validation cohort, so co-occurrence there was scored across all 130 or so repertoires. The study gave a list of around 170 TCR beta chains associated with cytomegalovirus. Cytomegalovirus status was reported to be diagnosed by the classifier with high specificity and sensitivity in both the original and validation cohorts.

Recombination joined TRBV28 with TRBJ2-3, with 9 bases matching TRBD1. Material: PBMCs. The clonotype originates from a man aged 18 to 30 in good health and CMV-seronegative. The DNA sequence follows: TGTGCCAGCAGTTTCGGGACAGGGCACACAGATACGCAGTATTTT. Its protein reads: CASSFGTGHTDTQYF.